These 11 T cell receptor beta chains came from one sample sequenced in a study of T cells after yellow fever vaccination. TCRdb itself ran the 5' RACE reads through MiXCR, one entry per CDR3 protein. The sample has a few hundred thousand distinct CDR3 sequences; roughly 5% are singletons. Material: CD4+ T cells sorted from PBMCs, obtained on the day of the yellow fever booster vaccination. The receptor source for this set is a man aged 18 to 35 who received the YFV17D yellow fever vaccine.

This clonotype was counted ten times or more. The CDR3, as DNA: TGCGCCAGCAGCTCACCAACAGGTACCTACGAGCAGTACTTC. Amino acid sequence: CASSSPTGTYEQYF. The rearrangement joins TRBV5-1 to TRBJ2-7; a possible D gene is TRBD1 (5 bases). CDR1 is SGHRS and CDR2 is YFSETQ in the germline V gene. The CDR3 length is 14 residues. The ends were cut back, 3 bases at V and 2 bases at J, with 12 bases in the middle. Complete variable domain (other parts from reference TRBV5-1 and TRBJ2-7): KAGVTQTPRYLIKTRGQQVTLSCSPISGHRSVSWYQQTPGQGLQFLFEYFSETQRNKGNFPGRFSGRQFSNSRSEMNVSTLELGDSALYLCASSSPTGTYEQYFGPGTRLTVT.

This chain uses TRBV6-4 with TRBJ2-3, with D possibly TRBD1 on 6 matching bases. The V and J ends lost 2 bases and 0 bases respectively, with 15 bases between them. This CDR3 spans 17 amino acids. Germline CDR1 is MRHNA and CDR2 is SNTAGT. CDR3 DNA: TGTGCCAGCAGTGACGGATTTGGAAGGGGGAGCACAGATACGCAGTATTTT. Protein product: CASSDGFGRGSTDTQYF.

The chain couples TRBV18 to TRBJ2-1; D might be TRBD1 (8 bases). Germline CDR1 KGHSH, CDR2 LQKENI. The ends were cut back, 3 bases at V and 7 bases at J, with 22 bases in the middle. CDR3 length: 17 amino acids. The CDR3 DNA sequence: TGTGCCAGCTCACCTCCGGACAGGGCGGGGGTGAAGAATGAGCAGTTCTTC. It is translated as CASSPPDRAGVKNEQFF.

The chain's CDR3 is CASSSLGWVRGPETYEQYV. The CDR3 nucleotides read TGTGCCAGCAGCTCCCTCGGGTGGGTCAGGGGCCCAGAAACCTACGAGCAGTACGTC. The V and J genes are TRBV5-6 and TRBJ2-7, with D tentatively TRBD1 (6 bases). Trimming removed 3 bases at V and 2 bases at J, with 27 bases between. CDR1 and CDR2 (germline): SGHDT, YYEEEE. The CDR3 sequence is 19 residues long.

The chain's CDR3 is CASMRSGGTQETQYF. CDR3 in DNA: TGCGCCAGCATGAGGAGCGGGGGGACCCAAGAGACCCAGTACTTC. The chain combines TRBV5-1 with TRBJ2-5; 9 bases map to TRBD2. The V segment lost 6 bases and the J segment 1 base; nucleotides outside the gene matches: 7. The CDR3 is 15 residues long. CDR1 SGHRS and CDR2 YFSETQ come from the germline V gene.

The V call is TRBV6-5, the J call TRBJ1-3; D call uncertain. The V gene's germline CDR1 is MNHEY and CDR2 SVGAGI. The CDR3 extends over 13 amino acids. Trimming left V 6 bases short and J 3 bases short, with 9 bases between. Written as DNA, the CDR3 is TGTGCCAGCAGAACAGAGAGTGGAAACACCATATATTTT. Its translation: CASRTESGNTIYF.

This clonotype was detected ten times or more. The chain employs TRBV12-3 or TRBV12-4 and TRBJ1-2; 7 bases match TRBD1. Trimming at V came to 5 bases and at J to 4 bases, leaving 4 bases not matched to a gene. This CDR3 contains 13 residues. The CDR3 DNA sequence: TGTGCCAGCAGTCCCACAGGGGTCTATGGCTACACCTTC. Protein: CASSPTGVYGYTF.

Many counts were recorded for this clonotype. The chain is built from TRBV20-1 and TRBJ2-5; 13 bases agree with TRBD2. The CDR3 is 15 residues long. Germline CDR1 and CDR2: DFQATT and SNEGSKA (reference sequence). With V trimmed by 6 bases and J by 1 base, 5 bases remained unmatched. CDR3 DNA sequence: TGCAGTGCCTCTGGACTAGCGGGGGTCCAAGAGACCCAGTACTTC. Protein sequence: CSASGLAGVQETQYF.

This clonotype has a handful of counts. This sequence joins TRBV5-4 and TRBJ2-7; D is possibly TRBD1 (6 bases). Trimming pared 3 bases from V and 5 bases from J, leaving 24 bases between. The CDR3 runs 17 residues. Per the germline V gene, CDR1 is SGHNT and CDR2 is YYREEE (reference sequence). This CDR3 reads CASSSQQGPRSWDEQYF. CDR3 sequence (DNA): TGTGCCAGCAGCTCCCAACAGGGCCCTCGGTCTTGGGACGAGCAGTACTTC. Filled out from reference TRBV5-4 and TRBJ2-7, the complete variable domain reads ETGVTQSPTHLIKTRGQQVTLRCSSQSGHNTVSWYQQALGQGPQFIFQYYREEENGRGNFPPRFSGLQFPNYSSELNVNALELDDSALYLCASSSQQGPRSWDEQYFGPGTRLTVT.

This clonotype was recorded a few times. This chain links TRBV7-4 with TRBJ2-7, with 9 bases matching TRBD1. CDR1 is SGHVT and CDR2 is SQSDAQ in the germline V gene. CDR3 size: 14 residues. V lost 4 bases to trimming and J lost 5 bases; unmatched junction nucleotides: 6. Here the CDR3 reads CASSSGQGNNEQYV. The CDR3 nucleotides read TGTGCCAGCAGCTCAGGACAGGGGAATAACGAGCAGTACGTC.

This clonotype was observed a few times. The chain carries TRBV20-1 and TRBJ2-7; D is perhaps TRBD1 or TRBD2 (5 bases each). V was pared by 1 base and J by 7 bases, with 17 bases between. In germline, CDR1 is DFQATT, CDR2 SNEGSKA (reference sequence). The CDR3 has 14 residues. CDR3 bases: TGCAGTGCTAGAGGGGGGTTGGGTCCGGGAGAGCAGTACTTC. It codes for CSARGGLGPGEQYF.